This T cell receptor beta chain was captured by sequencing in a study of blood T cells in healthy people across ages. Broader study findings: With naive T cell percentage, TCR beta diversity showed a strong correlation.

The CDR3 sequence is 16 residues long. Per the germline V gene, CDR1 is DFQATT and CDR2 is SNEGSKA (reference sequence). V trimming: 5 bases; J trimming: 0 bases; junction bases outside the gene matches: 6. On this clonotype itself: Its target is not known.

Primers used in a second PCR of roughly 7 to 12 cycles were a sample-barcoded 5' primer and a J-beta primer mix. One entry per CDR3 protein results from TCRdb running MiXCR on the 5' RACE reads. The sample consists of approximately 880,000 distinct CDR3 sequences, under 50% of them appearing once. Sequenced input: blood. V is TRBV20-1 and J is TRBJ1-5; 11 positions agree with TRBD1. The clonotype was recovered from a man younger than 45 in good health. The CDR3 region is CSAVGQGAHSNQPQHF. In DNA form, the CDR3 reads TGCAGTGCTGTAGGACAGGGGGCACATAGCAATCAGCCCCAGCATTTT.